This T cell receptor (beta chain) was documented in a study of T-cell memory formation after mild COVID-19. Findings and limits, study-wide: Several responding clones turned up in pre-infection memory, indicating that cross-reactive memory may have taken part.

Trimming took 1 base from V and 4 from J, leaving 8 bases between them. The germline V gene encodes CDR1 SGHRS and CDR2 YFSETQ. The CDR3 has 13 residues. TCRdb redid the calling of the 5' RACE reads with MiXCR, one entry per CDR3 protein. The table lists approximately 440,000 distinct CDR3 sequences, roughly 20% of them singletons, with 8.4% in the top ten. Regarding this clonotype: Its antigen is not identified.

The receptor's source is an adult woman who had mild COVID-19 (a few samples of this study predate the infection). Cell type and time point are not known. The V gene is TRBV5-1, the J gene TRBJ2-5; D unresolved. The sequencing input was PBMCs or a T cell subset sorted from them (not recorded which). The CDR3 loop reads CASSLNLGETQYF. CDR3 bases: TGCGCCAGCAGCTTGAATCTGGGAGAGACCCAGTACTTC.